This T cell receptor (beta chain) was captured in a study of shared clonotypes between healthy human individuals. CDR3 length: 15 amino acids. Germline assignment: CDR1 SEHNR and CDR2 FQNEAQ (reference sequence). V lost 4 bases, J lost 5 bases, and 8 bases stayed unmatched. CD45RO-negative CD8 cells positively selected for CCR7 made up the naive population, which excluded terminally differentiated effector memory CD45RA+ cells. Points on this clone: The target antigen is unknown.

Whole-study findings and limits: An effect of sequencing depth on clonotype sharing among donors was expected.

Samples underwent the assay at deep level. Measured with immunoSEQ multiplex PCR; TCRdb has only the in-frame clones, and not every one. The sample contains some 2.1 million clones, approximately 92% of which appear only once. J is TRBJ2-1 and V is TRBV7-9, with 7 bases matching TRBD1. This TCR came from a man aged 18-30 years in good health. Some clones in this sample may be carry-over from other donors' samples. The source material was naive CD8+ T cells from PBMCs. The CDR3 DNA reads TGTGCCAGCAGCTCAGACAGGGAAGGAAACAATGAGCAGTTCTTC. Translation: CASSSDREGNNEQFF.